The rows below give T cell receptor beta chains drawn from one sample of a study of blood T cell repertoires in COVID-19. Some clones are missing from TCRdb's copy, which holds only in-frame ones; the method was immunoSEQ multiplex PCR. The sample contains about 160,000 clones, 75% to 90% of which appear only once. Specimen: PBMCs or T cells enriched from blood (not recorded which). The receptors shown here come from a woman aged 60-75 years who had recovered from COVID-19. Each CDR3 is given with its conserved first and last residue. D genes are given only for firm matches. Only part of the rows carry a size: once, few, many, or a class if the clone is expanded.

V gene	J gene	D gene	clone size	CDR3 protein	CDR3 DNA
TRBV19	TRBJ1-4	TRBD1	.	CASTGLLTGGEKLFF	TGTGCCAGTACTGGGTTGTTGACAGGGGGAGAAAAACTGTTTTTT
TRBV5-1	TRBJ2-1	.	.	CASSLYSNEQFF	TGCGCCAGCAGCTTGTATTCCAATGAGCAGTTCTTC
TRBV7-2	TRBJ1-6	TRBD1	few	CASSSGQGIRNSPLHF	TGTGCCAGCAGCTCGGGACAGGGGATTAGAAATTCACCCCTCCACTTT
TRBV2	TRBJ1-5	TRBD1	.	CASSGPRGDQPQHF	TGTGCCAGCAGTGGACCCAGGGGGGATCAGCCCCAGCATTTT
TRBV19	TRBJ2-7	TRBD1	once	CASSVSGTGPYEQYF	TGTGCCAGTAGCGTTTCCGGGACAGGGCCATACGAGCAGTACTTC
TRBV3-1/TRBV3-2	TRBJ2-3	.	.	CASSQGQSTDTQYF	TGTGCCAGCAGCCAAGGACAGAGCACAGATACGCAGTATTTT
TRBV5-4	TRBJ2-7	TRBD1	.	CASSLPGQGSYEQYF	TGTGCCAGCAGCTTGCCGGGACAGGGTTCCTACGAGCAGTACTTC
TRBV11-3	TRBJ1-1	.	few	CASSSGGRGRDTEAFF	TGTGCCAGCAGCTCGGGGGGTAGGGGCCGGGACACTGAAGCTTTCTTT
TRBV6-5	TRBJ2-7	.	.	CASSPDRYEQYF	TGTGCCAGCAGTCCGGACAGATACGAGCAGTACTTC
TRBV27	TRBJ2-5	.	.	CASSLLRVSETQYF	TGTGCCAGCAGTTTACTCAGGGTATCAGAGACCCAGTACTTC
TRBV29-1	TRBJ1-5	.	.	CSVEDAGQPQHF	TGCAGCGTTGAAGATGCGGGTCAGCCCCAGCATTTT
TRBV19	TRBJ1-5	.	.	CASSPRAGDQPQHF	TGTGCCAGTAGTCCTCGGGCAGGGGATCAGCCCCAGCATTTT
TRBV27	TRBJ1-1	TRBD1	.	CASSFYAGGASGTEAFF	TGTGCCAGCAGTTTTTATGCAGGGGGCGCGTCGGGCACTGAAGCTTTCTTT
TRBV5-5	TRBJ1-4	.	.	CASSFYATNEKLFF	TGTGCCAGCAGCTTCTATGCAACTAATGAAAAACTGTTTTTT
TRBV3-1/TRBV3-2	TRBJ1-3	TRBD1	.	CASSRDRGPIYF	TGTGCCAGCAGTCGTGACAGGGGGCCCATATATTTT
TRBV24-1	TRBJ2-5	TRBD1	.	CATSDGDRGEVETQYF	TGTGCCACCAGTGATGGGGACAGGGGGGAAGTGGAGACCCAGTACTTC
TRBV2	TRBJ1-3	.	.	CASRERGNTIYF	TGTGCCAGCAGGGAGCGTGGAAACACCATATATTTT
TRBV19	TRBJ2-7	TRBD1	.	CASSSPKAGGYYEQYF	TGTGCCAGTAGTAGCCCCAAGGCAGGGGGCTATTACGAGCAGTACTTC
TRBV27	TRBJ2-7	TRBD1	.	CASRLGQGVNEQYF	TGTGCCAGCAGACTGGGACAGGGGGTTAACGAGCAGTACTTC
TRBV5-4	TRBJ2-5	.	few	CASGGPWQETQYF	TGTGCCAGCGGAGGACCGTGGCAAGAGACCCAGTACTTC
TRBV5-6	TRBJ1-2	TRBD1	.	CASSLSLDREGTYGYTF	TGTGCCAGCAGCTTGTCCCTAGACAGGGAAGGTACCTATGGCTACACCTTC
TRBV2	TRBJ2-1	TRBD1	.	CASSESEQGANEQFF	TGTGCCAGCAGTGAATCCGAACAGGGGGCTAATGAGCAGTTCTTC
TRBV5-1	TRBJ2-3	TRBD2	.	CASSLAGAPDTQYF	TGCGCCAGCAGTCTAGCGGGGGCCCCAGATACGCAGTATTTT
TRBV3-1/TRBV3-2	TRBJ1-2	TRBD1	.	CASSQSGTMGTGEGYTF	TGTGCCAGCAGCCAAAGCGGGACTATGGGGACAGGTGAAGGCTACACCTTC
TRBV4-1	TRBJ1-4	TRBD1	.	CASSPNPHTGGAGEKLFF	TGCGCCAGCAGCCCCAACCCTCATACAGGGGGCGCCGGGGAAAAACTGTTTTTT
TRBV11-3	TRBJ1-2	.	.	CASSLNERQDTPSIYGYTF	TGTGCCAGCAGCCTCAACGAGAGACAGGATACGCCGAGTATCTATGGCTACACCTTC
TRBV11-2	TRBJ1-5	TRBD1	.	CASSVAGQVLNSNQPQHF	TGTGCCAGCAGCGTCGCTGGACAGGTCTTAAATAGCAATCAGCCCCAGCATTTT
TRBV19	TRBJ1-2	.	.	CASRAGGGLYGYTF	TGTGCCAGTAGAGCGGGCGGGGGTTTGTATGGCTACACCTTC
TRBV29-1	TRBJ1-4	.	.	CSVMDGGSNEKLFF	TGCAGCGTCATGGACGGGGGTTCTAATGAAAAACTGTTTTTT
TRBV5-1	TRBJ1-4	.	.	CASSIGGAREKLFF	TGCGCCAGCTCGATTGGGGGGGCGAGGGAAAAACTGTTTTTT
TRBV19	TRBJ1-2	TRBD1	once	CASRRGLSNYGYTF	TGTGCCAGTAGGAGGGGGCTGTCTAACTATGGCTACACCTTC
TRBV5-1	TRBJ1-5	.	.	CASSLGDGDGEPQHF	TGCGCCAGCAGCTTGGGAGACGGAGACGGTGAGCCCCAGCATTTT
TRBV18	TRBJ1-2	TRBD1	.	CASSIKPGQDTYGYTF	TGTGCCAGCTCAATAAAGCCGGGACAGGATACCTATGGCTACACCTTC
TRBV5-1	TRBJ2-3	.	.	CASSPTAITDTQYF	TGCGCCAGCAGCCCGACAGCGATAACAGATACGCAGTATTTT